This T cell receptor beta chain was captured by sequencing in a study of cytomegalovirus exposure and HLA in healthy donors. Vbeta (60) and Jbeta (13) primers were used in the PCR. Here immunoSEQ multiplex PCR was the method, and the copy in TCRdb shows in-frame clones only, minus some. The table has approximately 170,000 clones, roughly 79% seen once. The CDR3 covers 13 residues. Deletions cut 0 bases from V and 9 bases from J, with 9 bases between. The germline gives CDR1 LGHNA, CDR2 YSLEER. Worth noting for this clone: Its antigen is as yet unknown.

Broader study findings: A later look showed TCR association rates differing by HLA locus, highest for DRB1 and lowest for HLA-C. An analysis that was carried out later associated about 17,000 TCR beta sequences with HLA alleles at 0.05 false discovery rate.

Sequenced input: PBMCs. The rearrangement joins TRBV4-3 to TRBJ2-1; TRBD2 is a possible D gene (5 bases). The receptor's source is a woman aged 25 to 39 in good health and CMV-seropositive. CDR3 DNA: TGCGCCAGCAGCCAAGATCCGGCGGGTGAGCAGTTCTTC. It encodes CASSQDPAGEQFF.